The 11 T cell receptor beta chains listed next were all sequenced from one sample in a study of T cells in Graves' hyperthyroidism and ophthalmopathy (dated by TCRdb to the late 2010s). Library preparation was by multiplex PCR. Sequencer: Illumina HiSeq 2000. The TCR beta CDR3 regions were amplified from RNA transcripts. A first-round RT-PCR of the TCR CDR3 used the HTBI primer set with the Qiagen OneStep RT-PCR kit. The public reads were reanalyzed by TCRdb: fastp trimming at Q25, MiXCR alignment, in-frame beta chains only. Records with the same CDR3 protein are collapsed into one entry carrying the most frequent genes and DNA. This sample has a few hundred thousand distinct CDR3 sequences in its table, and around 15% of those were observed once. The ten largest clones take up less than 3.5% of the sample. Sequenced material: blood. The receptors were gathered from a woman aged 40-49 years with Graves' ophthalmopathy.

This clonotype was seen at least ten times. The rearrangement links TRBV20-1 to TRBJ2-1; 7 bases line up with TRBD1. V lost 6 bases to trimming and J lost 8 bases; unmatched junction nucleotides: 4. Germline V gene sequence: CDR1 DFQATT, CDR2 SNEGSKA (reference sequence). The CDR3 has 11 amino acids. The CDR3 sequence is CSARDSYEQFF. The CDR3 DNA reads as TGCAGTGCAAGGGACAGCTATGAGCAGTTCTTC.

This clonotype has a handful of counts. CDR3 nucleotides: TGTGCCACCAGCAGTTCTTTACAGGCAAGCTACAATCAGCCCCAGCATTTT. Protein product: CATSSSLQASYNQPQHF. The gene calls are TRBV15 and TRBJ1-5; perhaps TRBD1 as D (5 bases). In germline, CDR1 is LNHNV, CDR2 YYDKDF (reference sequence). V dropped 3 bases and J dropped 3 bases, with 18 bases sitting between them. This CDR3 contains 17 residues.

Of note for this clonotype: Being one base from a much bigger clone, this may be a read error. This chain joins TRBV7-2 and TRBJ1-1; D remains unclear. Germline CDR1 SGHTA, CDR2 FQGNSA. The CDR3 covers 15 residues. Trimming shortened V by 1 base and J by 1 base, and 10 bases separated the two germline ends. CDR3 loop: CASSLDRQPNTEAFF. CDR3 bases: TGTGCCAGCAGCTTAGATAGACAACCGAACACTGAAGCTTTCTTT.

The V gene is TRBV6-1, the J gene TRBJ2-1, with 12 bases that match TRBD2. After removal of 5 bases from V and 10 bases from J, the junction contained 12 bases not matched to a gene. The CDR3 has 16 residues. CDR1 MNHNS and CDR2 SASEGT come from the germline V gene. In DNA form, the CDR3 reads TGTGCCAGCAGTCCGGGGCTAGCGGGAGGGCTGCGAGAGCAGTTCTTC. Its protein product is CASSPGLAGGLREQFF.

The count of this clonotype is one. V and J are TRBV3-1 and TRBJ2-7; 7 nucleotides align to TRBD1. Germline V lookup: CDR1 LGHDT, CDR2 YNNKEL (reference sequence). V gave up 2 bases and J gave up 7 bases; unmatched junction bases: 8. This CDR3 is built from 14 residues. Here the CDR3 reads CASSQNRGPGEQYF. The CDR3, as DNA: TGTGCCAGCAGCCAAAACAGGGGCCCCGGTGAGCAGTACTTC.

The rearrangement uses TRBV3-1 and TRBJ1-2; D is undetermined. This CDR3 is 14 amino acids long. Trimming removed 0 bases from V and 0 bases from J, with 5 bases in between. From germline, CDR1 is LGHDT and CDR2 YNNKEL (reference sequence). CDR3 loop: CASSQDRTNYGYTF. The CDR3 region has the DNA TGTGCCAGCAGCCAAGACAGAACTAACTATGGCTACACCTTC. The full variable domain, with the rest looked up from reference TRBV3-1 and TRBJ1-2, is DTAVSQTPKYLVTQMGNDKSIKCEQNLGHDTMYWYKQDSKKFLKIMFSYNNKELIINETVPNRFSPKSPDKAHLNLHINSLELGDSAVYFCASSQDRTNYGYTFGSGTRLTVV.

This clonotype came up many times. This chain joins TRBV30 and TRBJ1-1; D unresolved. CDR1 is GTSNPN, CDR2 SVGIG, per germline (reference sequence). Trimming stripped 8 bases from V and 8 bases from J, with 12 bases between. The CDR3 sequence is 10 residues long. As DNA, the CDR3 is TGTGCCCTGGACCCTGGGGAAGCTTTCTTT. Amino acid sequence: CALDPGEAFF. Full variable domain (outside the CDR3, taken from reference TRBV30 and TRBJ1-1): SQTIHQWPATLVQPVGSPLSLECTVEGTSNPNLYWYRQAAGRGLQLLFYSVGIGQISSEVPQNLSASRPQDRQFILSSKKLLLSDSGFYLCALDPGEAFFGQGTRLTVV.

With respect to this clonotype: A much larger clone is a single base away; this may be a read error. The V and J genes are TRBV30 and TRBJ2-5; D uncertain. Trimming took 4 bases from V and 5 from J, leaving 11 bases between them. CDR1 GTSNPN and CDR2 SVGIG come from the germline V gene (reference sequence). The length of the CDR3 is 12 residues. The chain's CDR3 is CAWTATGETQYF. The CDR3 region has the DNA TGTGCCTGGACGGCGACTGGCGAGACCCAGTACTTC.

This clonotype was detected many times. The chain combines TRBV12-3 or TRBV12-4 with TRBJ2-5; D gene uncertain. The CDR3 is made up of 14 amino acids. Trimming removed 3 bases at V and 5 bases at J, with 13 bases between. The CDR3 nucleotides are TGTGCCAGCAGTTTGTACCCCTTTACGGAGACCCAGTACTTC. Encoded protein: CASSLYPFTETQYF.

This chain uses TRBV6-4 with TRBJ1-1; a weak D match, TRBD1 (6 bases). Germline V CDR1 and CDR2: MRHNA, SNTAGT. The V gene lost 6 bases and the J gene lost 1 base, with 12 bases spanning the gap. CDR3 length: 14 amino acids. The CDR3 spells CASRRGGSNTEAFF. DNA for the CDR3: TGTGCCAGCAGGCGGGGGGGCTCGAACACTGAAGCTTTCTTT.

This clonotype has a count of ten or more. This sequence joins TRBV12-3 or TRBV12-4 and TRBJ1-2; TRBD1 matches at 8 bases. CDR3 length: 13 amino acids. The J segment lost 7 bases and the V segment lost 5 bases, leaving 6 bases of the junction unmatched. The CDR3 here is CASSVSGGFGYTF. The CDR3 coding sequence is TGTGCCAGCAGTGTATCAGGGGGCTTTGGCTACACCTTC.